This T cell receptor (beta chain) is drawn from a study of PD-L1 blockade in urothelial cancer (TCRdb year 2017). In terms of the full investigation: All patients started therapy in about 2014 and received atezolizumab 1,200 mg intravenously every 3 weeks. About 85% of the 29 patients were males with bladder-origin urothelial cancer, and about 65% of the roughly 30 reported a prior smoking history. Patients had an ECOG performance status of 0 or 1 and had received between 0 and 3 prior chemotherapy regimens. Blood samples were analyzed at two time points: 3 weeks after treatment start (second dose) and 6 weeks after treatment start. Blood samples gave a median of about 130,000 T cells and tens of thousands of unique TCRs, with a median clonality of approximately 0.08. An exploratory multi-omic analysis was conducted of the somatic, immune and clinical correlates of response to PD-L1 blockade with atezolizumab in urothelial cancer. TCR sequencing covered pretreatment tumor samples and matched, serially collected peripheral blood taken before and after atezolizumab treatment. Durable clinical benefit was defined as a progression-free survival longer than 6 months, and TCR features were additionally tested against progression-free survival and overall survival. In the same patients, pretreatment tumors underwent whole exome sequencing and RNA sequencing in addition to TCR sequencing. Durable clinical benefit was achieved by nine patients and was not achieved by 20 patients. Pretreatment blood TCR-seq was available for 30 or so patients, at least one posttreatment blood collection was obtained for some 24 patients, and tumor TCR-seq was available for some 24 patients. What the study reported, not specific to this receptor: Small sample size (n ≈ 29) and many exploratory analyses mean the results are intended to be hypothesis-generating. Patients with durable benefit showed greater expansion of tumor-associated TCR clones in peripheral blood 3 weeks after starting treatment (n ≈ 23, p = 0.022). Improved progression-free and overall survival was associated with having pretreatment peripheral blood TCR clonality below the median.

As for this clone: What this receptor recognizes is not known. No much larger clone exists at a distance of one base, and base qualities are not known.

The time point label, read with the paper, signifies: peripheral blood 6 weeks after treatment start. A total of 25 to 30 patients with locally advanced or metastatic urothelial carcinoma, treated at Memorial Sloan Kettering on a trial protocol, made up the cohort. Peripheral blood mononuclear cells were collected from each patient pretreatment and during treatment, giving between 1 and 8 total time points per patient. The Qiagen DNeasy Blood extraction kit was used to purify genomic DNA from total PBMCs and tumor samples. PBMCs were collected pretreatment and during treatment and were isolated and stored as previously described. V has 7 bases trimmed and J has 5 bases trimmed; junction bases matching no gene number 8. CDR1 and CDR2, per the germline V gene, are SGHTA and FQGNSA. From the cysteine up to the phenylalanine, the CDR3 has a length of 15 residues. Only the CDR3 part of the read is kept: 45 bases, read in frame from the first base.

To estimate absolute template abundance from read counts, synthetic TCR analog templates were spiked into each PCR. TCRbeta CDR3 regions were amplified from genomic DNA with bias-controlled V and J gene primers using the immunoSEQ assay. Rearranged TCRbeta segments were sequenced at approximately 20X coverage. On the authors' methods: Sequencing errors were corrected by clustering and CDR3s were annotated against IMGT to assign V, D and J genes. Downstream analyses used only productive TCRbeta rearrangements, leaving out any out-of-frame or stop-codon sequences. Clonality was computed as one minus Shannon entropy normalized by the log of the number of unique productive sequences. Clones differing between time points or between blood and tumor were identified using Fisher's exact test with Benjamini-Hochberg correction, with an adjusted p below 0.01 applied as the threshold. TCRdb took this table from immuneACCESS and kept in-frame rearrangements with V and J called. Such tables lack part of the clones; where checked against another copy, unresolved V genes explain under half of the gap, and the rest is unexplained. V, J and clone size are those of that table, while D and trimming were read from the DNA. In this sample the table shows around 100,000 clones, approximately 89% of which occur a single time. The ten largest clones take up around 4% of the sample.

The receptor was derived from a man between 60 and 75 years old with urothelial cancer. The sample consisted of PBMCs, taken around atezolizumab (anti-PD-L1) treatment. The chain uses TRBV7-2 and TRBJ2-3, and TRBD1 aligns with 11 junction nucleotides. The base sequence is TGTGCCAGCACCCTGCTGGGACAGGGGGGAGATACGCAGTATTTT. Its protein is CASTLLGQGGDTQYF.